This T cell receptor (beta chain) is drawn from a study of T cell repertoires in cytomegalovirus infection. One entry per CDR3 protein, called by TCRdb with MiXCR from the reads. This sample yields around 330,000 distinct CDR3 sequences, of which roughly a sixth are seen a single time; about 12% belongs to the top ten. V was pared by 4 bases and J by 5 bases, with 5 bases between. The CDR3 loop spans 12 amino acids. This TCR derives from a human donor in good health (CMV status not recorded). Some clones in this sample may be carry-over from other donors' samples. The chain is built from TRBV12-3 or TRBV12-4 and TRBJ2-2; D gene ambiguous. Sequenced: PBMCs. The CDR3 protein is CASSSQTGELFF. The CDR3 nucleotides are TGTGCCAGCAGTTCCCAGACCGGGGAGCTGTTTTTT.